The 8 T cell receptor beta chains below come from one sample, sequenced in a study of human T cells and chemical hapten exposure. MiXCR was run by TCRdb on the RACE reads, yielding one entry per CDR3 protein. This table holds approximately 92,000 distinct CDR3 sequences, roughly an eighth found once. Time point specified: patch test 2, 6 weeks after DPC sensitization. Treatment indicated: therapeutic diphenylcyclopropenone sensitization with weekly scalp DPC. The material sequenced was whole blood, taken in connection with sensitization to the hapten diphenylcyclopropenone (DPC). Receptor source: a woman aged 40 to 50 with alopecia areata. Some clones in this sample may be carry-over from other donors' samples.

This clonotype appeared many times. The chain carries TRBV11-3 and TRBJ2-1; 7 bases are a match to TRBD2. The germline gives CDR1 SGHNT, CDR2 YENEEA. Trimming took 2 bases from V and 2 from J; bases not matched to a gene: 3. The CDR3 runs to 15 residues. The CDR3 region has the DNA TGTGCCAGCAGCTTAAGAGCGGGGCCCTACAATGAGCAGTTCTTC. This encodes CASSLRAGPYNEQFF.

The chain combines TRBV12-3 or TRBV12-4 with TRBJ1-6; no clear D. V was pared by 5 bases and J by 4 bases, with 6 bases between. The CDR3 extends over 13 amino acids. This CDR3 is CASSPTYNSPLHF. The CDR3 region has the DNA TGTGCCAGCAGTCCTACGTATAATTCACCCCTCCACTTT.

This clonotype was counted only a few times. The chain is built from TRBV9 and TRBJ2-5, with D tentatively TRBD2 (6 bases). Germline values: CDR1 SGDLS, CDR2 YYNGEE. Trimming pared 4 bases from V and 5 bases from J, leaving 21 bases between. The CDR3 consists of 16 residues. CDR3 coding DNA: TGTGCCAGCAGCTTCGCGGCGGGGCTTGGGGTCGAGACCCAGTACTTC. Protein: CASSFAAGLGVETQYF. Filled out from reference TRBV9 and TRBJ2-5, the complete variable domain reads DSGVTQTPKHLITATGQRVTLRCSPRSGDLSVYWYQQSLDQGLQFLIQYYNGEERAKGNILERFSAQQFPDLHSELNLSSLELGDSALYFCASSFAAGLGVETQYFGPGTRLLVL.

This clonotype was seen many times. CDR3 amino acids: CASSRDRADYGYTF. CDR3 nucleotides: TGTGCCAGCAGCCGGGACAGGGCTGACTATGGCTACACCTTC. This chain links TRBV27 with TRBJ1-2; 9 nucleotides align to TRBD1. The CDR3 is 14 amino acids. The germline V gene encodes CDR1 MNHEY and CDR2 SMNVEV (reference sequence). Trimming took 6 bases from V and 3 from J; bases not matched to a gene: 5.

V and J are TRBV11-3 and TRBJ2-1, with 9 bases that match TRBD2. J lost 7 bases, V lost 3 bases, and 7 bases had no gene match. Germline CDR1 reads SGHNT; CDR2 reads YENEEA. CDR3 length equals 15 residues. The CDR3 reads CASSFGLAGQNEQFF. The CDR3 DNA is TGTGCCAGCAGCTTTGGGCTAGCGGGGCAGAATGAGCAGTTCTTC.

The CDR3 DNA follows: TGTGCCAGCAGCGAATATGCAACTAATGAAAAACTGTTTTTT. The encoded protein is CASSEYATNEKLFF. V and J are TRBV12-3 or TRBV12-4 and TRBJ1-4; D is unclear. The CDR3 covers 14 residues. Trimming took 6 bases from V and 0 from J, leaving 8 bases between them.

The gene calls are TRBV6-5 and TRBJ1-2, with 7 bases lining up with TRBD1. The V and J ends lost 1 base and 4 bases, in that order; junction bases with no gene match: 12. CDR1 is MNHEY, CDR2 SVGAGI, per germline. CDR3 length equals 17 residues. In nucleotides, the CDR3 is TGTGCCAGCAGTTACTATCCTCCAGGGGGGATCCGCTATGGCTACACCTTC. It is translated as CASSYYPPGGIRYGYTF.

This clonotype was observed a handful of times. The chain combines TRBV5-4 with TRBJ1-1; 8 positions agree with TRBD1. Germline lookup yields CDR1 SGHNT and CDR2 YYREEE (reference sequence). The V and J ends lost 1 base and 7 bases, in that order; junction bases with no gene match: 9. The CDR3 spans 15 residues. CDR3 sequence reads: CASSLSYRTGNEAFF. The CDR3 DNA is TGTGCCAGCAGCTTGTCCTACCGGACAGGGAATGAAGCTTTCTTT.